This entry lists 5 T cell receptor beta chains sequenced from one sample in a study of blood T cells in healthy people across ages (dated by TCRdb to about 2015). The library came from 5' RACE. Instrument used: Illumina HiSeq 2500. A second roughly 6 to 11 cycle PCR used a sample-barcoded 5' primer and a J-beta primer mix. TCRdb reprocessed the public reads (quality trimming at Q25 with fastp, clone calling with MiXCR) and kept in-frame beta chains. Here each entry gathers all rows of one CDR3 protein and keeps the most common genes and DNA. This sample has 890,000 or so distinct CDR3 sequences in its table, and around 62% of those were observed once. The ten largest clones take up 28% of the sample. The sequenced sample consisted of blood. These TCRs come from a man under 40 in good health.

This sequence joins TRBV9 and TRBJ2-1, with 9 bases fitting TRBD1. The CDR3 is 15 residues long. V shed 4 bases, J shed 3 bases, and the junction held 5 bases outside the gene matches. Germline V gene data show CDR1 as SGDLS and CDR2 as YYNGEE. The CDR3 DNA reads TGTGCCAGCAGCCAGGGGGGACAGGGCTACAATGAGCAGTTCTTC. It is translated as CASSQGGQGYNEQFF.

The CDR3 here is CSVRDRGTANEQFF. The CDR3, as DNA: TGCAGCGTCCGAGACCGAGGGACAGCCAATGAGCAGTTCTTC. The chain is built from TRBV29-1 and TRBJ2-1, with TRBD1 matching over 7 bases. Germline lookup yields CDR1 SQVTM and CDR2 ANQGSEA. With 6 bases clipped from V and 6 bases from J, the junction kept 11 bases outside the gene matches. The CDR3 runs to 14 residues.

This chain joins TRBV5-6 and TRBJ2-1, with 11 bases that match TRBD2. The V and J ends lost 0 bases and 9 bases, in that order; junction bases with no gene match: 8. The CDR3 length is 16 residues. CDR1 is SGHDT, CDR2 YYEEEE, per germline. The CDR3 nucleotides are TGTGCCAGCAGCTTGGTGGTAGCGGGGGGGCCGGGTGAGCAGTTCTTC. Translation: CASSLVVAGGPGEQFF.

The chain has TRBV12-3 or TRBV12-4 and TRBJ2-5; perhaps TRBD1 as D (5 bases). The germline V and J ends were trimmed by 2 bases and 10 bases, with 11 bases remaining between them. The length of the CDR3 is 12 residues. DNA for the CDR3: TGTGCCAGCAGTTTACTGGGGCTCGACCAGTACTTC. It yields the protein CASSLLGLDQYF.

This clonotype appeared once. This rearrangement joins TRBV5-1 to TRBJ2-5, with D unclear. Trimming took off 2 bases at V and 1 base at J, with 6 bases between the two ends. Germline V gene data show CDR1 as SGHRS and CDR2 as YFSETQ. This CDR3 comprises 13 residues. This CDR3 is CASSFRPQETQYF. As DNA, the CDR3 is TGCGCCAGCAGCTTCCGGCCCCAAGAGACCCAGTACTTC.